The T cell receptor (beta chain) under discussion was sequenced for a study of blood T cell repertoires in COVID-19. This CDR3 spans 14 amino acids. Germline loops: CDR1 MDHEN, CDR2 SYDVKM. Trimming took 10 bases from V and 0 from J, leaving 13 bases between them. Repertoires were generated with immunoSEQ multiplex PCR, while TCRdb's copy carries only in-frame clones and drops some. The table includes 70,000 to 95,000 clones, approximately 88% detected once. This TCR was sampled from a man aged 50 or older with active COVID-19. This sequence joins TRBV28 and TRBJ1-5, with a tentative D call TRBD1 (6 bases). Sequencing used peripheral blood. This chain's CDR3 is CATSTGFSNQPQHF. CDR3 nucleotides: TGTGCCACCTCGACAGGATTTAGCAATCAGCCCCAGCATTTT.